A single sample gave rise to the 32 T cell receptor beta chains below, sequenced in a study of T cell repertoires in cytomegalovirus infection. TCRdb fed the reads into MiXCR, producing one record per CDR3 protein. The sample has about 450,000 distinct CDR3 sequences, approximately 31% seen once. The sample taken for sequencing was PBMCs. Receptors were obtained from a human donor in good health (CMV status not recorded). Some clones in this sample may be carry-over from other donors' samples.

This rearrangement joins TRBV6-2 or TRBV6-3 to TRBJ1-1; possibly TRBD1 for D (5 bases). Trimming took off 2 bases at V and 4 bases at J, with 11 bases between the two ends. This CDR3 comprises 14 residues. Germline V gene lookup returns CDR1 MNHEY and CDR2 SVGEGT. CDR3 sequence reads: CASSYIKGFTEAFF. The CDR3 nucleotides are TGTGCCAGCAGTTACATCAAGGGGTTCACTGAAGCTTTCTTT.

As concerns this clonotype: A read error may produce the germline difference seen at one junction end. This chain connects TRBV6-4 to TRBJ1-1; the D gene is possibly TRBD1 (6 bases). CDR1 MRHNA and CDR2 SNTAGT come from the germline V gene. The CDR3 is 16 residues long. The CDR3 DNA reads as TGTGCCCGCAGTGATCACTCAGGGGCTTGGGACACTGACGCTTTCTTT. Protein sequence: CARSDHSGAWDTDAFF.

The sample holds many counts of this clonotype. The chain employs TRBV7-9 and TRBJ2-3, with D perhaps matching TRBD2 (6 bases). Germline CDR1 is SEHNR and CDR2 is FQNEAQ (reference sequence). This CDR3 contains 16 residues. V was shortened by 7 bases and J by 4 bases, with 21 bases between the two germline ends. In DNA form, the CDR3 reads TGTGCCAGCAATCCAGTGGGCGGGATACGCTCAGATACGCAGTATTTT. As protein: CASNPVGGIRSDTQYF.

J is TRBJ1-1 and V is TRBV20-1; 7 positions match TRBD1. V lost 0 bases, J lost 11 bases, and 6 bases stayed unmatched. Per the germline V gene, CDR1 is DFQATT and CDR2 is SNEGSKA (reference sequence). The CDR3 totals 12 residues. CDR3 protein: CSARERGHEAFF. Here the CDR3 DNA reads TGCAGTGCTAGAGAAAGGGGGCATGAGGCTTTCTTT.

Remarks on this clonotype: This may stem from a read error, because a much larger clone lies one nucleotide away. The V call is TRBV27, the J call TRBJ2-2; 7 bases are shared with TRBD1. The CDR3 totals 13 residues. J was trimmed by 1 base and V by 10 bases; bases with no gene match: 3. Germline assignment: CDR1 MNHEY and CDR2 SMNVEV (reference sequence). In DNA, the CDR3 is TGTGCCATCGGGACAGTGAACACCGGGGAGCTGTTTTTT. As protein: CAIGTVNTGELFF.

In its sample, this clonotype was seen many times. The chain recombines TRBV18 with TRBJ2-3; 10 bases match TRBD2. The CDR3 has 15 amino acids. CDR1 and CDR2 (germline): KGHSH, LQKENI. Trimming took 3 bases from V and 4 from J; bases not matched to a gene: 4. The CDR3 DNA sequence: TGTGCCAGCTCACCCAGAGCGGGGGGGCCAGATACGCAGTATTTT. Its translation: CASSPRAGGPDTQYF.

Note on this clonotype: This sequence may be a read error, since a much larger clone differs from it by one base. The CDR3 loop reads CASSTSRNTEAFF. The CDR3 DNA reads TGTGCCAGCAGTACCTCGAGGAACACTGAAGCTTTCTTT. The V gene is TRBV12-3 or TRBV12-4, the J gene TRBJ1-1; D is unresolved. The V end lost 5 bases, the J end lost 1 base, and 8 bases lay between the germline ends. The CDR3 consists of 13 residues.

The chain couples TRBV7-6 to TRBJ1-1; 8 bases map to TRBD1. This CDR3 spans 16 amino acids. Per the germline V gene, CDR1 is SGHVS and CDR2 is FNYEAQ. The J segment lost 3 bases and the V segment lost 0 bases, leaving 6 bases of the junction unmatched. DNA of the CDR3: TGTGCCAGCAGCTTAGCGGCCAGGGGGCGGTACACTGAAGCTTTCTTT. It specifies CASSLAARGRYTEAFF.

The V gene is TRBV20-1, the J gene TRBJ2-3, with 7 bases identical to TRBD1. V gave up 4 bases and J gave up 0 bases; unmatched junction bases: 4. The CDR3 totals 14 residues. CDR1 and CDR2 from the germline V gene are DFQATT and SNEGSKA (reference sequence). CDR3 sequence: CSATRGPSTDTQYF. DNA for the CDR3: TGCAGTGCTACAAGGGGGCCTAGCACAGATACGCAGTATTTT.

With regard to this clonotype: This may stem from a read error, because a much larger clone lies one nucleotide away. This sequence joins TRBV11-1 and TRBJ1-1; D is unresolved. The V end was cut by 2 bases, the J end by 4 bases, with 11 bases between. CDR3 size: 14 residues. The germline CDR1 and CDR2 sequences are SGHAT and FQDESV (reference sequence). The CDR3 loop reads CASSLPRHGTEAFF. In nucleotides, the CDR3 is TGTGCCAGCAGCTTACCGCGACATGGCACTGAAGCTTTCTTT.

The table lists this clonotype with a few counts. The chain employs TRBV5-6 and TRBJ1-1; D is undetermined. CDR3 length: 15 residues. Germline V lookup: CDR1 SGHDT, CDR2 YYEEEE. Trimming cost V 0 bases and J 4 bases, with 13 bases left between them. The CDR3 coding sequence is TGTGCCAGCAGCTTGGCCGGGGTGGGAGGCACTGAAGCTTTCTTT. Translation gives CASSLAGVGGTEAFF.

Turning to this clonotype: This CDR3 fails to terminate in the conserved phenylalanine or tryptophan, so it likely reflects a read error. It is unclear where the CDR3 begins or ends on the DNA, so no DNA is shown, and the CDR3 is as TCRdb lists it. The chain joins TRBV7-6 to TRBJ2-1; the table calls TRBD2, which could not be checked here. Including both end residues, the CDR3 is 15 amino acids long. CDR1 is SGHVS, CDR2 FNYEAQ, per germline. The CDR3 region is CASISLAGSYKEQLL.

Concerning this clonotype itself: One junction end does not reproduce the germline sequence, and a read error may be involved. CDR3 sequence: CASSLGSTEDFF. CDR3 bases: TGTGCCAGCAGTTTGGGGAGCACTGAAGATTTCTTT. This rearrangement joins TRBV6-4 to TRBJ1-1; D gene ambiguous. Germline CDR1 and CDR2: MRHNA and SNTAGT. The CDR3 consists of 12 residues.

This clonotype showed up many times. V and J are TRBV7-8 and TRBJ1-2, with 7 bases that match TRBD1. From germline, CDR1 is SGHVS and CDR2 FQNEAQ. The CDR3 consists of 16 residues. After removal of 3 bases from V and 1 base from J, the junction contained 8 bases not matched to a gene. CDR3 residues: CASSFETGRINYGYTF. In nucleotides, the CDR3 is TGTGCCAGCAGCTTCGAGACAGGGAGAATTAACTATGGCTACACCTTC.

This clonotype was observed a few times. The V and J genes are TRBV29-1 and TRBJ2-5, with D possibly TRBD2 on 5 matching bases. The CDR3 loop spans 15 amino acids. V shed 2 bases and J shed 2 bases, with 15 bases lying between them. Germline values: CDR1 SQVTM, CDR2 ANQGSEA. Here the CDR3 reads CSVEPTTREQETQYF. The CDR3 DNA follows: TGCAGCGTTGAACCGACCACCCGGGAACAAGAGACCCAGTACTTC.

The chain is built from TRBV6-8 and TRBJ1-1; 11 bases are a match to TRBD1. Trimming took 6 bases from V and 1 from J; bases not matched to a gene: 4. CDR1 MNHGY and CDR2 SAAAGT come from the germline V gene. The CDR3 extends over 15 amino acids. CDR3 sequence (DNA): TGTGCCAGCAGCGACGGGACAGGGGGGAACACTGAAGCTTTCTTT. As protein: CASSDGTGGNTEAFF.

V and J are TRBV10-3 and TRBJ1-2, with 7 positions matching TRBD1. Germline loops: CDR1 ENHRY, CDR2 SYGVKD. The CDR3 has 14 amino acids. V trimming: 10 bases; J trimming: 3 bases; junction bases outside the gene matches: 11. The CDR3 coding sequence is TGTGCCAACAGCCAAACTCAGGGGGACTATGGCTACACCTTC. Encoded protein: CANSQTQGDYGYTF.

The V call is TRBV27, the J call TRBJ2-7; D unresolved. CDR1 and CDR2 (germline): MNHEY, SMNVEV (reference sequence). V was pared by 5 bases and J by 7 bases, with 12 bases between. This CDR3 is built from 12 residues. The CDR3 is CASSPPSREQYF. CDR3 in DNA: TGTGCCAGCAGTCCCCCGAGTAGAGAGCAGTACTTC.

This chain joins TRBV27 and TRBJ2-7; either TRBD1 or TRBD2 may fit D (7 bases each). Trimming took 2 bases from V and 6 from J, leaving 17 bases between them. Germline V gene lookup returns CDR1 MNHEY and CDR2 SMNVEV (reference sequence). The CDR3 extends over 15 amino acids. The CDR3 DNA reads as TGTGCCAGCAGTTTAAGGGGGGGAGGGGGCCGCGAGCAGTACTTC. This sequence encodes CASSLRGGGGREQYF.

The count of this clonotype is one. A single base separates this from a much larger clone, so it may be a read error. Lacking the conserved final phenylalanine or tryptophan, this CDR3 likely reflects a read error. This chain connects TRBV24-1 to TRBJ2-1, with D possibly matching TRBD1 (5 bases). Trimming removed 1 base from V and 1 base from J, with 10 bases in between. The germline V gene has CDR1 KGHDR and CDR2 SFDVKD. This CDR3 spans 16 amino acids. CDR3 sequence: CATSDFGQGSYNEQFL. The CDR3 nucleotides are TGTGCCACCAGTGATTTTGGGCAGGGATCCTACAATGAGCAGTTCTTA.

J is TRBJ2-2 and V is TRBV9; 9 nucleotides match TRBD2. The CDR3 runs to 17 residues. V lost 0 bases to trimming and J lost 5 bases; unmatched junction nucleotides: 8. Looked up from germline, CDR1 is SGDLS and CDR2 is YYNGEE. The CDR3 sequence is CASSVEWGLAGTGELFF. CDR3 nucleotide sequence: TGTGCCAGCAGCGTAGAGTGGGGGCTAGCGGGGACCGGGGAGCTGTTTTTT.

This clonotype showed up just a few times. The chain combines TRBV6-2 or TRBV6-3 with TRBJ2-7; 9 bases map to TRBD1. Germline CDR1 and CDR2: MNHEY and SVGEGT. This CDR3 contains 17 residues. J lost 3 bases, V lost 3 bases, and 12 bases had no gene match. The CDR3 bases are TGTGCCAGCAGTTATAAGGGACCCGGGACAGGGAACTACGAGCAGTACTTC. This sequence encodes CASSYKGPGTGNYEQYF.

This clonotype showed up just a few times. This rearrangement joins TRBV7-8 to TRBJ1-2; D unresolved. V lost 1 base to trimming and J lost 4 bases, with 10 bases between them. Germline V CDR1 and CDR2: SGHVS, FQNEAQ. There are 14 residues in the CDR3. This CDR3 reads CASSLGGRGYGYTF. Written as DNA, the CDR3 is TGTGCCAGCAGCTTAGGCGGCCGTGGCTATGGCTACACCTTC. Full variable domain (missing parts from reference TRBV7-8 and TRBJ1-2): GAGVSQSPRYKVAKRGQDVALRCDPISGHVSLFWYQQALGQGPEFLTYFQNEAQLDKSGLPSDRFFAERPEGSVSTLKIQRTQQEDSAVYLCASSLGGRGYGYTFGSGTRLTVV.

This chain connects TRBV5-1 to TRBJ1-2; perhaps TRBD1 as D (5 bases). Germline CDR1 reads SGHRS; CDR2 reads YFSETQ. This CDR3 is 15 amino acids long. V lost 0 bases and J 3 bases, leaving 12 bases between the germline ends. The CDR3, as DNA: TGCGCCAGCAGCTTGGTTGGGGCGGCTGACTATGGCTACACCTTC. Its protein is CASSLVGAADYGYTF.

Of note for this clonotype: A much larger clone differs from this one at a single base, so this may be a read error. The chain uses TRBV24-1 and TRBJ2-7; TRBD2 matches 7 bases. Germline assignment: CDR1 KGHDR and CDR2 SFDVKD. The CDR3 spans 15 residues. The CDR3 DNA follows: TGTGCCACCAGTGATTTGCGAGCGGGGCCCTCGGAGCAGTGCTTC. This sequence encodes CATSDLRAGPSEQCF.

A few counts support this clonotype. The rearrangement joins TRBV20-1 to TRBJ2-3; 8 bases are shared with TRBD1. This CDR3 comprises 15 residues. V lost 5 bases, J lost 1 base, and 8 bases stayed unmatched. CDR1 is DFQATT and CDR2 is SNEGSKA in the germline V gene (reference sequence). The CDR3 region has the DNA TGCAGTGCTCCCAGCCCGGGACAGGGCACAGATACGCAGTATTTT. Translated, it gives CSAPSPGQGTDTQYF.

The chain uses TRBV30 and TRBJ1-2; D gene uncertain. V lost 1 base to trimming and J lost 8 bases, with 14 bases between them. The germline CDR1 and CDR2 sequences are GTSNPN and SVGIG (reference sequence). The CDR3 consists of 13 residues. CDR3 region: CAWSGSSPDGYTF. The CDR3, as DNA: TGTGCCTGGAGTGGATCCAGCCCGGACGGCTACACCTTC.

The chain couples TRBV4-3 to TRBJ1-4, with a possible D match to TRBD1 (5 bases). The ends were cut back, 1 base at V and 5 bases at J, with 11 bases in the middle. The CDR3 spans 15 residues. Germline values: CDR1 LGHNA, CDR2 YSLEER. As DNA, the CDR3 is TGCGCCAGCAGCCAAGCGGGTCCAGGGAATGAAAAACTGTTTTTT. This sequence encodes CASSQAGPGNEKLFF.

This sequence joins TRBV12-3 or TRBV12-4 and TRBJ2-7; the D is unclear. CDR3 length: 16 residues. Between the trimmed V and J ends, which lost 0 bases and 2 bases, there was a span of 14 bases. The CDR3 region is CASSLAIQSRPYEQYF. The CDR3 nucleotides are TGTGCCAGCAGTTTAGCGATACAAAGCAGACCCTACGAGCAGTACTTC.

In its sample, this clonotype was seen a few times. CDR3 residues: CASSRGYLENTIYF. The CDR3 DNA sequence: TGTGCCAGTAGCAGGGGGTATCTGGAAAACACCATATATTTT. J is TRBJ1-3 and V is TRBV27, with TRBD1 matching 7 bases. The junction had 11 bases not matched to a gene; V was cut back by 9 bases and J by 6 bases. This CDR3 has 14 residues. Germline V CDR1 and CDR2: MNHEY, SMNVEV (reference sequence).

In its sample, this clonotype was seen a few times. The chain links TRBV18 to TRBJ1-6; D is unresolved. This CDR3 region has 16 residues. CDR1 and CDR2 (germline): KGHSH, LQKENI. The V end lost 5 bases, the J end lost 10 bases, and 21 bases lay between the germline ends. CDR3 protein: CASSASDFKTVSPLHF. The DNA for the CDR3 is TGTGCCAGCTCAGCGTCCGACTTCAAAACCGTATCACCCCTCCACTTT.

The J gene is TRBJ2-1, the V gene TRBV5-1, with 11 bases identical to TRBD1. V lost 4 bases to trimming and J lost 8 bases; unmatched junction nucleotides: 11. Germline V CDR1 and CDR2: SGHRS, YFSETQ. This CDR3 spans 16 amino acids. CDR3 in DNA: TGCGCCAGCAGCCCCTCGGGGACAGGGGGAAAGGATGAGCAGTTCTTC. This encodes CASSPSGTGGKDEQFF.